The 31 T cell receptor beta chains below come from one sample, sequenced in a study of blood T cell repertoires in COVID-19. Data came from immunoSEQ multiplex PCR; TCRdb stores just in-frame clones and leaves some out. The top ten clones hold 25% to 30% of a sample with about 25,000 clones, around 90% of them seen once. The sequenced material came from peripheral blood. The receptors shown here come from a man aged 65 to 79 with COVID-19, enrolled during active disease.

The chain combines TRBV10-3 with TRBJ2-1; 16 nucleotides align to TRBD2. This CDR3 is 18 amino acids long. CDR1 ENHRY and CDR2 SYGVKD come from the germline V gene. Trimming cost V 5 bases and J 4 bases; bases outside gene matches: 8. CDR3 sequence (DNA): TGTGCCATCAGTAAGGGACTAGCGGGGGGGCCTAATTACAATGAGCAGTTCTTC. It specifies CAISKGLAGGPNYNEQFF.

CDR3 nucleotides: TGTGCCAGCAGCCTCGCTGTCGGGGAGAAAGCTTTCTTT. It is translated as CASSLAVGEKAFF. The V and J genes are TRBV7-2 and TRBJ1-1; D remains unclear. This CDR3 contains 13 residues. CDR1 is SGHTA, CDR2 FQGNSA, per germline. V was cut by 5 bases and J by 9 bases, with 16 bases left in between. Combining the CDR3 with reference TRBV7-2 and TRBJ1-1 gives the whole variable domain GAGVSQSPSNKVTEKGKDVELRCDPISGHTALYWYRQSLGQGLEFLIYFQGNSAPDKSGLPSDRFSAERTGGSVSTLTIQRTQQEDSAVYLCASSLAVGEKAFFGQGTRLTVV.

J is TRBJ1-3 and V is TRBV3-1 (or the pseudogene TRBV3-2), with TRBD1 matching over 7 bases. Germline V gives CDR1 LGHDT, CDR2 YNNKEL (reference sequence). The CDR3 is 15 residues long. With 6 bases clipped from V and 0 bases from J, the junction kept 5 bases outside the gene matches. The CDR3 reads CASSDRASSGNTIYF. The CDR3 nucleotides read TGTGCCAGCAGTGACAGGGCTAGCTCTGGAAACACCATATATTTT.

V is TRBV2 and J is TRBJ1-2; D is undetermined. V was shortened by 3 bases and J by 2 bases, with 13 bases between the two germline ends. The CDR3 spans 15 residues. Germline CDR1 reads SNHLY; CDR2 reads FYNNEI. This chain's CDR3 is CASSEAPVSNYGYTF. CDR3 DNA sequence: TGTGCCAGCAGTGAGGCACCAGTTTCCAACTATGGCTACACCTTC.

The table lists this clone with a few counts. J is TRBJ2-1 and V is TRBV5-4, with 9 bases that match TRBD2. Germline V gene lookup returns CDR1 SGHNT and CDR2 YYREEE (reference sequence). Trimming removed 5 bases from V and 6 bases from J; junction bases left unmatched: 9. The CDR3 consists of 15 residues. The CDR3 loop reads CASRDKAGGPNEQFF. CDR3 DNA: TGTGCCAGCAGAGACAAGGCGGGAGGGCCCAATGAGCAGTTCTTC.

The V and J genes are TRBV18 and TRBJ1-2; 9 bases are a match to TRBD1. After removal of 3 bases from V and 4 bases from J, the junction contained 9 bases not matched to a gene. Germline lookup yields CDR1 KGHSH and CDR2 LQKENI. This CDR3 comprises 16 residues. CDR3 protein: CASSPEGTGYTYGYTF. The CDR3 DNA follows: TGTGCCAGCTCACCCGAGGGGACAGGGTATACCTATGGCTACACCTTC. Full variable domain (remainder filled in from reference TRBV18 and TRBJ1-2): NAGVMQNPRHLVRRRGQEARLRCSPMKGHSHVYWYRQLPEEGLKFMVYLQKENIIDESGMPKERFSAEFPKEGPSILRIQQVVRGDSAAYFCASSPEGTGYTYGYTFGSGTRLTVV.

The chain uses TRBV7-9 and TRBJ2-1; TRBD2 agrees at 7 bases. Germline assignment: CDR1 SEHNR and CDR2 FQNEAQ (reference sequence). With 4 bases clipped from V and 3 bases from J, the junction kept 3 bases outside the gene matches. The CDR3 is made up of 14 amino acids. The DNA for the CDR3 is TGTGCCAGCAGCTCCGGACTAGACTACAATGAGCAGTTCTTC. Amino acids: CASSSGLDYNEQFF.

The chain's CDR3 is CASSIRTSGSYNEQFF. In nucleotides, the CDR3 is TGTGCCAGTAGTATCAGGACTAGCGGCTCCTACAATGAGCAGTTCTTC. V is TRBV19 and J is TRBJ2-1; 10 nucleotides match TRBD2. The germline CDR1 and CDR2 sequences are LNHDA and SQIVND (reference sequence). Unmatched junction bases numbered 2, after V lost 3 bases and J lost 0 bases. The CDR3 totals 16 residues.

The V gene is TRBV14, the J gene TRBJ1-3; no clear D. Germline V gene lookup returns CDR1 SGHDN and CDR2 FVKESK. Trimming stripped 5 bases from V and 0 bases from J, with 11 bases between. The CDR3 has 15 amino acids. In nucleotides, the CDR3 is TGTGCCAGCAGCTCCGACTTTTTCTCTGGAAACACCATATATTTT. Protein sequence: CASSSDFFSGNTIYF.

The genes are TRBV19 and TRBJ1-1; no clear D. V lost 5 bases to trimming and J lost 0 bases, with 7 bases between them. Looked up from germline, CDR1 is LNHDA and CDR2 is SQIVND (reference sequence). The CDR3 covers 13 residues. In nucleotides, the CDR3 is TGTGCCAGTAGTCCACATTTGAACACTGAAGCTTTCTTT. It specifies CASSPHLNTEAFF.

The chain links TRBV6-5 to TRBJ2-2, with TRBD2 as a possible D gene (7 bases). Germline V gene lookup returns CDR1 MNHEY and CDR2 SVGAGI. This CDR3 region has 14 residues. The V gene lost 8 bases and the J gene lost 6 bases, with 16 bases spanning the gap. The CDR3 here is CASLRGRAPGELFF. The DNA for the CDR3 is TGTGCCAGCCTGAGGGGGAGGGCCCCCGGGGAGCTGTTTTTT.

This clone was counted a single time. The chain is built from TRBV7-2 and TRBJ2-7; D might be TRBD2 (6 bases). From germline, CDR1 is SGHTA and CDR2 FQGNSA. The CDR3 has 17 residues. V lost 5 bases to trimming and J lost 6 bases, with 26 bases between them. The CDR3 sequence: CASSPAVSGHYISEQYF. CDR3 DNA: TGTGCCAGCAGCCCCGCGGTTAGCGGCCACTACATATCCGAGCAGTACTTC.

The chain carries TRBV2 and TRBJ1-4, with 7 positions matching TRBD1. This CDR3 has 13 amino acids. CDR1 SNHLY and CDR2 FYNNEI come from the germline V gene. Trimming at V came to 10 bases and at J to 5 bases, leaving 7 bases not matched to a gene. CDR3 bases: TGTGCCAATTCGGGACAGAGAAATGAAAAACTGTTTTTT. Translation: CANSGQRNEKLFF.

The chain combines TRBV5-1 with TRBJ1-2; possible D gene TRBD1, 6 bases. V was shortened by 0 bases and J by 3 bases, with 6 bases between the two germline ends. Germline CDR1 and CDR2: SGHRS and YFSETQ. The CDR3 length is 13 residues. As DNA, the CDR3 is TGCGCCAGCAGCTTGGGACAGGACTATGGCTACACCTTC. This gives the protein CASSLGQDYGYTF.

V usage is TRBV5-4 and J usage is TRBJ2-5, with 7 bases fitting TRBD1. Germline CDR1 reads SGHNT; CDR2 reads YYREEE (reference sequence). CDR3 length: 13 residues. With V trimmed by 4 bases and J by 5 bases, 5 bases remained unmatched. The CDR3 region is CASSVRGWETQYF. CDR3 DNA sequence: TGTGCCAGCAGCGTCAGGGGGTGGGAGACCCAGTACTTC.

The chain recombines TRBV7-2 with TRBJ1-2, with TRBD1 matching 12 bases. Germline V gene lookup returns CDR1 SGHTA and CDR2 FQGNSA. J was trimmed by 7 bases and V by 4 bases; bases with no gene match: 4. There are 14 residues in the CDR3. DNA for the CDR3: TGTGCCAGCAGCTCCCGGGACAGGGGGCTTGGCTACACCTTC. Residues: CASSSRDRGLGYTF.

This chain links TRBV30 with TRBJ2-2; 9 bases line up with TRBD2. Trimming took 7 bases from V and 3 from J; bases not matched to a gene: 15. This CDR3 is built from 17 residues. CDR1 and CDR2 (germline): GTSNPN, SVGIG (reference sequence). CDR3 region: CAFSIGGLATYTGELFF. The CDR3, as DNA: TGTGCCTTCTCGATAGGGGGACTAGCTACTTACACCGGGGAGCTGTTTTTT.

This clone was counted a single time. V and J are TRBV18 and TRBJ2-5, with a weak D call TRBD1 (5 bases). This CDR3 contains 13 residues. With 8 bases removed from V and 4 bases from J, the gap between germline ends came to 14 bases. Germline CDR1 and CDR2: KGHSH and LQKENI. The CDR3 protein is CASAPGQGETQYF. CDR3 nucleotides: TGTGCCAGCGCTCCAGGGCAGGGAGAGACCCAGTACTTC.

DNA for the CDR3: TGTGCCAGCAGCCTAGCATTTGACCAAGAGACCCAGTACTTC. It codes for CASSLAFDQETQYF. The rearrangement joins TRBV4-2 to TRBJ2-5; D gene unclear. V was pared by 4 bases and J by 0 bases, with 9 bases between. Germline-derived CDR1 and CDR2 are LGHNA and YNFKEQ. The CDR3 spans 14 residues.

The chain links TRBV7-8 to TRBJ2-2; a possible D gene is TRBD2 (6 bases). The V end was cut by 6 bases, the J end by 3 bases, with 26 bases between. Germline CDR1 and CDR2: SGHVS and FQNEAQ. The CDR3 loop spans 19 amino acids. Written as DNA, the CDR3 is TGTGCCAGCAGTTCCAGCCCCCGATCTCGGAGGGGAGACACCGGGGAGCTGTTTTTT. Its protein product is CASSSSPRSRRGDTGELFF.

The chain has TRBV2 and TRBJ1-2, with D perhaps matching TRBD1 (5 bases). Trimming took 5 bases from V and 5 from J, leaving 12 bases between them. This CDR3 is 13 amino acids long. Germline values: CDR1 SNHLY, CDR2 FYNNEI. The CDR3 nucleotides are TGTGCCAGCAGTCGGGGGACGGAGTATGGCTACACCTTC. Its protein is CASSRGTEYGYTF.

This chain connects TRBV9 to TRBJ2-7; the match to TRBD2 covers 11 bases. The germline CDR1 and CDR2 sequences are SGDLS and YYNGEE. V gave up 3 bases and J gave up 4 bases; unmatched junction bases: 3. CDR3 length equals 14 residues. The CDR3 nucleotides are TGTGCCAGCAGCGGACTAGCGGGAAGGTACGAGCAGTACTTC. The encoded protein is CASSGLAGRYEQYF.

The V call is TRBV19, the J call TRBJ2-6; D might be TRBD2 (5 bases). CDR3 length equals 17 residues. V was shortened by 5 bases and J by 4 bases, with 18 bases between the two germline ends. From germline, CDR1 is LNHDA and CDR2 SQIVND (reference sequence). For the CDR3, the DNA is TGTGCCAGTAGTGTGGACTGGTCGGGGTTCGGGGCCAACGTCCTGACTTTC. Translated: CASSVDWSGFGANVLTF.

The chain employs TRBV14 and TRBJ2-7, with D perhaps TRBD2 (5 bases). Germline CDR1 SGHDN, CDR2 FVKESK. The germline V and J ends were trimmed by 6 bases and 7 bases, with 10 bases remaining between them. CDR3 length: 11 residues. CDR3 in amino acids: CASSTTGEQYF. DNA for the CDR3: TGTGCCAGCAGTACAACGGGGGAGCAGTACTTC. Complete variable domain (other parts from reference TRBV14 and TRBJ2-7): EAGVTQFPSHSVIEKGQTVTLRCDPISGHDNLYWYRRVMGKEIKFLLHFVKESKQDESGMPNNRFLAERTGGTYSTLKVQPAELEDSGVYFCASSTTGEQYFGPGTRLTVT.

The V call is TRBV11-2, the J call TRBJ1-1, with 7 bases that match TRBD1. Germline V CDR1 and CDR2: SGHAT, FQNNGV. J lost 5 bases, V lost 6 bases, and 15 bases had no gene match. The CDR3 is made up of 16 amino acids. The CDR3 protein is CASRFTGVGLGTEAFF. The CDR3 DNA reads as TGTGCCAGCAGATTTACAGGGGTGGGTTTAGGGACTGAAGCTTTCTTT.

The chain is built from TRBV6-2 or TRBV6-3 and TRBJ1-6; D remains ambiguous. CDR1 is MNHEY and CDR2 is SVGEGT in the germline V gene. The CDR3 has 13 amino acids. V dropped 5 bases and J dropped 7 bases, with 9 bases sitting between them. The CDR3 DNA reads TGTGCCAGCAGTCGAAAACGGAATTCACCCCTCCACTTT. It is translated as CASSRKRNSPLHF.

V usage is TRBV6-5 and J usage is TRBJ2-7; unclear D gene. V was pared by 2 bases and J by 2 bases, with 7 bases between. The CDR3 is 13 residues long. Germline CDR1 MNHEY, CDR2 SVGAGI. The CDR3 nucleotides read TGTGCCAGCAGTTACGCTGGGCCCTACGAGCAGTACTTC. Translation: CASSYAGPYEQYF.

The chain is built from TRBV7-6 and TRBJ2-2, with D perhaps TRBD1 (5 bases). The CDR3 covers 15 residues. Germline V CDR1 and CDR2: SGHVS, FNYEAQ. The V end was cut by 10 bases, the J end by 6 bases, with 21 bases between. CDR3 sequence (DNA): TGTGCCACAAACCCATCGGACACCAGGTCCGGGGAGCTGTTTTTT. Translation gives CATNPSDTRSGELFF.

This rearrangement joins TRBV11-2 to TRBJ2-7; 8 bases line up with TRBD2. V shed 5 bases and J 0 bases; nucleotides not matched to a gene: 15. Germline-derived CDR1 and CDR2 are SGHAT and FQNNGV. The CDR3 contains 18 residues. The CDR3 protein is CASSTLKRASGPSYEQYF. The DNA of the CDR3 is TGTGCCAGCAGCACCCTCAAGAGGGCTAGCGGGCCCTCCTACGAGCAGTACTTC.

The rearrangement uses TRBV5-1 and TRBJ1-5; D is ambiguous. This CDR3 contains 16 residues. Trimming removed 5 bases from V and 0 bases from J, with 15 bases in between. CDR1 is SGHRS, CDR2 YFSETQ, per germline. DNA for the CDR3: TGCGCCAGCAGTTCGAGTGGGCCATATAGCAATCAGCCCCAGCATTTT. Its protein is CASSSSGPYSNQPQHF. Full variable domain (outside the CDR3, taken from reference TRBV5-1 and TRBJ1-5): KAGVTQTPRYLIKTRGQQVTLSCSPISGHRSVSWYQQTPGQGLQFLFEYFSETQRNKGNFPGRFSGRQFSNSRSEMNVSTLELGDSALYLCASSSSGPYSNQPQHFGDGTRLSIL.

The chain uses TRBV3-1 (or the pseudogene TRBV3-2) and TRBJ2-5; D remains ambiguous. Trimming shortened V by 0 bases and J by 5 bases, and 13 bases separated the two germline ends. The germline V gene encodes CDR1 LGHDT and CDR2 YNNKEL (reference sequence). The CDR3 is 15 amino acids. The CDR3 loop reads CASSQEWAAVETQYF. As DNA, the CDR3 is TGTGCCAGCAGCCAAGAGTGGGCAGCTGTGGAGACCCAGTACTTC.